These 21 T cell receptor beta chains were all obtained from the same sample, sequenced in a study of CD8+ T cells in alopecia areata. The authors extracted RNA and reverse transcribed it into cDNA as the sequencing template. Measured with immunoSEQ multiplex PCR; TCRdb has only the in-frame clones, and not every one. The sample carries about 110,000 clones, over 55% recorded once. Sequencing was carried out using NKG2D-low CD8+ T cells sorted from blood. The receptor set was obtained from a human donor with alopecia areata.

The chain combines TRBV27 with TRBJ2-1; D remains unclear. Looked up from germline, CDR1 is MNHEY and CDR2 is SMNVEV (reference sequence). This CDR3 is built from 16 residues. With 1 base removed from V and 0 bases from J, the gap between germline ends came to 10 bases. The DNA of the CDR3 is TGTGCCAGCAGTTTATATGGTGGAAGCTCCTACAATGAGCAGTTCTTC. Translating it yields CASSLYGGSSYNEQFF.

The rearrangement joins TRBV7-9 to TRBJ2-1, with 12 bases lining up with TRBD2. V gave up 1 base and J gave up 6 bases; unmatched junction bases: 7. The CDR3 totals 17 residues. Germline CDR1 is SEHNR and CDR2 is FQNEAQ (reference sequence). CDR3 residues: CASSLVASGRAGNEQFF. CDR3 DNA sequence: TGTGCCAGCAGCTTAGTGGCTAGCGGGAGGGCAGGCAATGAGCAGTTCTTC. The full variable domain, completed using reference TRBV7-9 and TRBJ2-1, is DTGVSQNPRHKITKRGQNVTFRCDPISEHNRLYWYRQTLGQGPEFLTYFQNEAQLEKSRLLSDRFSAERPKGSFSTLEIQRTEQGDSAMYLCASSLVASGRAGNEQFFGPGTRLTVL.

This chain joins TRBV7-9 and TRBJ2-3; 7 positions agree with TRBD2. Looked up from germline, CDR1 is SEHNR and CDR2 is FQNEAQ (reference sequence). This CDR3 is built from 14 residues. Losses at the gene ends were 3 bases for V and 3 bases for J; bases not matched to a gene: 3. This CDR3 reads CASSFGGGTDTQYF. In DNA form, the CDR3 reads TGTGCCAGCAGCTTTGGGGGAGGGACAGATACGCAGTATTTT.

The chain couples TRBV29-1 to TRBJ1-5, with D unclear. Trimming took 7 bases from V and 2 from J, leaving 9 bases between them. Germline V gene lookup returns CDR1 SQVTM and CDR2 ANQGSEA. The CDR3 covers 12 residues. The CDR3 coding sequence is TGCAGCGCGAGACGGGGCAATCAGCCCCAGCATTTT. Translation: CSARRGNQPQHF.

The CDR3 region is CASSFGTSYNEQFF. Here the CDR3 DNA reads TGTGCCAGCAGCTTTGGTACTTCCTACAATGAGCAGTTCTTC. V is TRBV11-2 and J is TRBJ2-1, with D unclear. V was clipped by 3 bases and J by 1 base, with 7 bases between them. In germline, CDR1 is SGHAT, CDR2 FQNNGV. This CDR3 is 14 amino acids long.

This chain uses TRBV7-8 with TRBJ2-5; D is perhaps TRBD2 (5 bases). The V and J ends lost 3 bases and 5 bases respectively, with 19 bases between them. Germline CDR1 and CDR2: SGHVS and FQNEAQ. This CDR3 is 16 amino acids long. Here the CDR3 DNA reads TGTGCCAGCAGCTTTAGGTCCGGGGTGGTAAGGGAGACCCAGTACTTC. Translated: CASSFRSGVVRETQYF.

This clone was detected a few times. The chain has TRBV7-9 and TRBJ2-5; D is ambiguous. The CDR3 contains 16 residues. Trimming took off 0 bases at V and 0 bases at J, with 11 bases between the two ends. Germline-derived CDR1 and CDR2 are SEHNR and FQNEAQ (reference sequence). Written as DNA, the CDR3 is TGTGCCAGCAGCTTAGCTGACGCAGGCTACCAAGAGACCCAGTACTTC. It encodes CASSLADAGYQETQYF.

The chain uses TRBV11-2 and TRBJ2-7; no definite D call. The CDR3 length is 14 residues. Between the trimmed V and J ends, which lost 1 base and 1 base, there was a span of 8 bases. Germline CDR1 reads SGHAT; CDR2 reads FQNNGV. CDR3 coding DNA: TGTGCCAGCAGCTTAGGGTCGGATTCCTACGAGCAGTACTTC. Amino acids: CASSLGSDSYEQYF.

The chain links TRBV28 to TRBJ2-2; TRBD1 is a possible D gene (5 bases). The germline gives CDR1 MDHEN, CDR2 SYDVKM. The V gene lost 5 bases and the J gene lost 6 bases, with 10 bases spanning the gap. The CDR3 loop spans 13 amino acids. The CDR3 nucleotides read TGTGCCAGCAGTCGCAGGGCGGCCGGGGAGCTGTTTTTT. Its protein product is CASSRRAAGELFF.

The sample holds a few counts of this clone. The rearrangement joins TRBV14 to TRBJ2-1, with a possible D match to TRBD2 (5 bases). V was shortened by 3 bases and J by 9 bases, with 6 bases between the two germline ends. Per the germline V gene, CDR1 is SGHDN and CDR2 is FVKESK. The CDR3 runs to 11 residues. For the CDR3, the DNA is TGTGCCAGCAGCCACGGGATTGAGCAGTTCTTC. It is translated as CASSHGIEQFF.

There are a few counts of this clone. V usage is TRBV19 and J usage is TRBJ2-1, with 10 nucleotides matching TRBD2. The CDR3 sequence is 16 residues long. From germline, CDR1 is LNHDA and CDR2 SQIVND (reference sequence). The ends lost 0 bases at V and 3 bases at J; junction bases unmatched: 2. CDR3 sequence (DNA): TGTGCCAGTAGTATAGATAGCGGGGGGTACTACAATGAGCAGTTCTTC. It codes for CASSIDSGGYYNEQFF.

The chain couples TRBV29-1 to TRBJ2-7, with D possibly being TRBD1 (6 bases). The CDR3 is made up of 13 amino acids. The germline V gene encodes CDR1 SQVTM and CDR2 ANQGSEA. V lost 3 bases and J lost 3, with 12 bases in between. The CDR3 DNA follows: TGCAGCGTTGACTCAGGGGATAGCTACGAGCAGTACTTC. Its protein product is CSVDSGDSYEQYF.

V gene TRBV9 combines with J gene TRBJ2-3; 12 nucleotides align to TRBD2. The CDR3 sequence is 17 residues long. Germline V gives CDR1 SGDLS, CDR2 YYNGEE. Trimming took 0 bases from V and 2 from J; bases not matched to a gene: 4. The chain's CDR3 is CASSVARLAGATDTQYF. The CDR3 bases are TGTGCCAGCAGCGTAGCTCGACTAGCGGGGGCCACAGATACGCAGTATTTT. Drawing the rest from reference TRBV9 and TRBJ2-3, the complete variable domain is DSGVTQTPKHLITATGQRVTLRCSPRSGDLSVYWYQQSLDQGLQFLIQYYNGEERAKGNILERFSAQQFPDLHSELNLSSLELGDSALYFCASSVARLAGATDTQYFGPGTRLTVL.

The chain combines TRBV2 with TRBJ2-4; D unclear. CDR3 length: 10 amino acids. Trimming removed 6 bases from V and 6 bases from J, with 3 bases in between. Germline-derived CDR1 and CDR2 are SNHLY and FYNNEI. The CDR3 DNA sequence: TGTGCCAGCAGCGGAAACATTCAGTACTTC. Protein sequence: CASSGNIQYF.

This clone was seen a handful of times. V usage is TRBV9 and J usage is TRBJ2-5; 9 bases fit TRBD1. The ends lost 2 bases at V and 1 base at J; junction bases unmatched: 0. The CDR3 runs to 14 residues. CDR1 is SGDLS, CDR2 YYNGEE, per germline. CDR3 sequence reads: CASSVTGGQETQYF. The CDR3 coding sequence is TGTGCCAGCAGCGTGACAGGGGGCCAAGAGACCCAGTACTTC.

The chain carries TRBV18 and TRBJ1-5; D is uncertain. The CDR3 is made up of 15 amino acids. Germline values: CDR1 KGHSH, CDR2 LQKENI. Between the trimmed V and J ends, which lost 6 bases and 0 bases, there was a span of 12 bases. The CDR3 protein is CASSPDGVSNQPQHF. CDR3 in DNA: TGTGCCAGCTCGCCTGACGGGGTTAGCAATCAGCCCCAGCATTTT. The whole variable domain, remainder taken from reference TRBV18 and TRBJ1-5, is NAGVMQNPRHLVRRRGQEARLRCSPMKGHSHVYWYRQLPEEGLKFMVYLQKENIIDESGMPKERFSAEFPKEGPSILRIQQVVRGDSAAYFCASSPDGVSNQPQHFGDGTRLSIL.

This chain connects TRBV13 to TRBJ2-1; D gene ambiguous. The V end lost 7 bases, the J end lost 6 bases, and 13 bases lay between the germline ends. This CDR3 has 13 residues. Germline CDR1 PRHDT, CDR2 FYEKMQ (reference sequence). CDR3 nucleotide sequence: TGTGCCAGCACCCCAACCTCGGGCAATGAGCAGTTCTTC. As protein: CASTPTSGNEQFF.

This clone was seen a few times. The V and J genes are TRBV29-1 and TRBJ2-1; 13 nucleotides agree with TRBD2. Germline-derived CDR1 and CDR2 are SQVTM and ANQGSEA. This CDR3 is 14 amino acids long. J lost 4 bases, V lost 7 bases, and 4 bases had no gene match. In DNA, the CDR3 is TGCAGCGCTACGACTAGCGGGGGGTACAATGAGCAGTTCTTC. Translating it yields CSATTSGGYNEQFF.

Details on this clone: One end of the junction varies from germline; a read error may be responsible. The chain carries TRBV9 and TRBJ1-2; D unresolved. CDR1 is SGDLS, CDR2 YYNGEE, per germline. This CDR3 comprises 10 residues. Here the CDR3 DNA reads TGTGCCAGCAGCCCAAGACAAGGGTCCTTC. It specifies CASSPRQGSF.

This clone showed up just a few times. The chain links TRBV29-1 to TRBJ2-2, with TRBD2 matching 8 bases. Germline values: CDR1 SQVTM, CDR2 ANQGSEA. The CDR3 length is 14 residues. After removal of 6 bases from V and 7 bases from J, the junction contained 10 bases not matched to a gene. The DNA of the CDR3 is TGCAGCGTGCGCGGGGGGACGGGAGTCGGGGAGCTGTTTTTT. Amino acid sequence: CSVRGGTGVGELFF.

V is TRBV27 and J is TRBJ1-2; D gene unclear. The CDR3 totals 13 residues. V lost 3 bases, J lost 3 bases, and 8 bases lay in between. Germline-derived CDR1 and CDR2 are MNHEY and SMNVEV (reference sequence). DNA for the CDR3: TGTGCCAGCAGTTTGGTTCCTTACTATGGCTACACCTTC. Amino acids: CASSLVPYYGYTF.